This T cell receptor beta chain was obtained from a study of blood T cell repertoires in COVID-19. Trimming cost V 6 bases and J 8 bases; bases outside gene matches: 6. Per germline, CDR1 SQVTM and CDR2 ANQGSEA. This CDR3 is 13 amino acids long. As originally analysed: Reference gene primers were amplified, and this amplification served to estimate nucleated cell counts. Only in-frame clones appear in the TCRdb table, and some are missing; sequencing was by immunoSEQ multiplex PCR. From that table come the V and J calls and clone size; the DNA was used to work out D and trimming. The table has fewer than 60,000 clones, approximately 83% seen once.

This clonotype originated in a man at least 80 years old with COVID-19, enrolled during active disease. The J gene is TRBJ1-4, the V gene TRBV29-1, with 10 bases that match TRBD1. Specimen: peripheral blood. The CDR3 sequence: CSVAGTGAEKLFF. CDR3 nucleotides: TGCAGCGTAGCCGGGACAGGGGCCGAAAAACTGTTTTTT. The full variable domain, in which reference TRBV29-1 and TRBJ1-4 provide the parts outside the CDR3, is SAVISQKPSRDICQRGTSLTIQCQVDSQVTMMFWYRQQPGQSLTLIATANQGSEATYESGFVIDKFPISRPNLTFSTLTVSNMSPEDSSIYLCSVAGTGAEKLFFGSGTQLSVL.